Listed here are 9 T cell receptor beta chains from one sample, sequenced in a study of cytomegalovirus exposure and HLA in healthy donors. The PCR contained 60 Vbeta and 13 Jbeta primers. Profiled with immunoSEQ multiplex PCR; TCRdb holds only in-frame clones, not every one. The sample shows roughly 130,000 clones, more than 75% of them seen only once. The source material was PBMCs. These receptors all come from a man aged 35-49 years in good health and CMV-seronegative.

V usage is TRBV4-1 and J usage is TRBJ1-6, with 7 positions matching TRBD1. The germline V gene has CDR1 MGHRA and CDR2 YSYEKL. V dropped 4 bases and J dropped 1; count of bases not matched to a gene: 4. The CDR3 covers 16 residues. CDR3 bases: TGCGCCAGCAGCCGCCTGACAGGGTCCTATAATTCACCCCTCCACTTT. Translating it yields CASSRLTGSYNSPLHF.

This chain uses TRBV10-3 with TRBJ2-7; a possible D gene is TRBD2 (6 bases). The CDR3 extends over 15 amino acids. Germline-derived CDR1 and CDR2 are ENHRY and SYGVKD. With 0 bases removed from V and 3 bases from J, the gap between germline ends came to 12 bases. Here the CDR3 reads CAISESEKAGYEQYF. In DNA form, the CDR3 reads TGTGCCATCAGTGAGTCGGAGAAAGCGGGCTACGAGCAGTACTTC.

The gene calls are TRBV10-3 and TRBJ2-1, with unresolved D. V shed 5 bases and J shed 5 bases, with 7 bases lying between them. Germline V CDR1 and CDR2: ENHRY, SYGVKD. The CDR3 consists of 12 residues. CDR3 nucleotides: TGTGCCATCAGTACAAACAACAATGAGCAGTTCTTC. Amino acids: CAISTNNNEQFF.

The V and J genes are TRBV4-2 and TRBJ2-5; 15 positions agree with TRBD2. This CDR3 spans 19 amino acids. Germline CDR1 reads LGHNA; CDR2 reads YNFKEQ. Trimming cost V 4 bases and J 2 bases; bases outside gene matches: 11. In DNA, the CDR3 is TGTGCCAGCAGCCTGTGGACTAGCGGGGGGGCCGTAGGACAAGAGACCCAGTACTTC. This gives the protein CASSLWTSGGAVGQETQYF.

The table lists this clone with a few counts. V and J are TRBV4-1 and TRBJ2-7, with 8 bases identical to TRBD1. Trimming removed 6 bases from V and 1 base from J; junction bases left unmatched: 11. The CDR3 extends over 16 amino acids. Per germline, CDR1 MGHRA and CDR2 YSYEKL. The CDR3 DNA is TGCGCCAGCAGTCAACGCACGGGACAGGTTTCCTACGAGCAGTACTTC. As protein: CASSQRTGQVSYEQYF.

This chain joins TRBV5-1 and TRBJ2-7; weak D call: TRBD2 (6 bases). The CDR3 has 14 amino acids. Trimming pared 0 bases from V and 2 bases from J, leaving 9 bases between. Germline V gene sequence: CDR1 SGHRS, CDR2 YFSETQ. The CDR3 spells CASSLGSGAYEQYF. CDR3 sequence (DNA): TGCGCCAGCAGCTTGGGGTCGGGAGCCTACGAGCAGTACTTC.

The genes are TRBV5-4 and TRBJ2-7; the match to TRBD2 covers 11 bases. Looked up from germline, CDR1 is SGHNT and CDR2 is YYREEE (reference sequence). The CDR3 covers 17 residues. Trimming cost V 2 bases and J 5 bases; bases outside gene matches: 12. The CDR3 sequence: CASSLRLTSGSINEQYF. CDR3 sequence (DNA): TGTGCCAGCAGCTTACGCCTAACTAGCGGGAGTATCAACGAGCAGTACTTC.

The chain is built from TRBV11-3 and TRBJ2-1; possible D gene TRBD1, 6 bases. The length of the CDR3 is 11 residues. CDR1 and CDR2 (germline): SGHNT, YENEEA. The ends were cut back, 5 bases at V and 10 bases at J, with 9 bases in the middle. The CDR3 is CASSLGTEQFF. DNA for the CDR3: TGTGCCAGCAGCCTCGGGACAGAGCAGTTCTTC.

V gene TRBV29-1 combines with J gene TRBJ2-7; the D is unclear. CDR1 is SQVTM, CDR2 ANQGSEA, per germline. V lost 2 bases, J lost 0 bases, and 8 bases lay in between. The CDR3 sequence is 13 residues long. CDR3 region: CSVESASSYEQYF. The DNA of the CDR3 is TGCAGCGTTGAATCCGCGAGCTCCTACGAGCAGTACTTC.